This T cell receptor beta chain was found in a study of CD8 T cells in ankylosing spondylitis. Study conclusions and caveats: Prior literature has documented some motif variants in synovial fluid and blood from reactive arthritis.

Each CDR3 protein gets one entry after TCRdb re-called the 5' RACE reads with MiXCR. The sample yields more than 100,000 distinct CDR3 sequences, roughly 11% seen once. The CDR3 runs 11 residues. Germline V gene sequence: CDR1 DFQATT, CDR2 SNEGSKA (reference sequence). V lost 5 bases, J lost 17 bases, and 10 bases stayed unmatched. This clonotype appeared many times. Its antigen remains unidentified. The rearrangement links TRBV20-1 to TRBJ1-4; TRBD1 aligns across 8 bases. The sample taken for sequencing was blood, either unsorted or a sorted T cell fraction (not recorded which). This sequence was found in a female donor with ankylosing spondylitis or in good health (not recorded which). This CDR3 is CSAFLRDRSFF. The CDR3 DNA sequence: TGCAGTGCTTTTCTCCGGGACAGGAGTTTTTTT.